What follows are 21 T cell receptor beta chains derived from one specimen sequenced in a study of regulatory T cells in long-lasting Graves disease. Described time point: newly diagnosed GD, antithyroid drugs for less than 3 months. Generation of the TCR library employed RNA extracted from PBMCs. Through Arm-PCR of CDR3 regions and iRepertoire HTBI primers, TCR beta libraries were built. TCRdb passed the multiplex PCR reads through MiXCR, listing each CDR3 protein once. The sample lists approximately 350,000 distinct CDR3 sequences; 16% were seen once. These data also formed part of another study, on T cells in Graves' hyperthyroidism and ophthalmopathy.

This specimen consisted of peripheral blood mononuclear cells (PBMCs), obtained at new diagnosis, from a patient treated with antithyroid drugs. Receptors originate from a man in his forties with Graves disease.

The CDR3 loop is CASSWGLFGVNNEQFF. Here the CDR3 DNA reads TGCGCCAGCAGCTGGGGACTTTTTGGAGTGAACAATGAGCAGTTCTTC. The chain recombines TRBV5-1 with TRBJ2-1; D might be TRBD2 (6 bases). This CDR3 region has 16 residues. Germline V gene lookup returns CDR1 SGHRS and CDR2 YFSETQ. V lost 3 bases, J lost 5 bases, and 18 bases lay in between. The whole variable domain, filled in from reference TRBV5-1 and TRBJ2-1, reads KAGVTQTPRYLIKTRGQQVTLSCSPISGHRSVSWYQQTPGQGLQFLFEYFSETQRNKGNFPGRFSGRQFSNSRSEMNVSTLELGDSALYLCASSWGLFGVNNEQFFGPGTRLTVL.

Ten or more counts support this clonotype. The chain recombines TRBV18 with TRBJ2-1; TRBD2 matches at 12 bases. Germline CDR1 KGHSH, CDR2 LQKENI. This CDR3 is built from 18 residues. V dropped 0 bases and J dropped 2; count of bases not matched to a gene: 5. The CDR3 DNA follows: TGTGCCAGCTCACCACCGGCTAGCGGGGGGGCGGCCTACAATGAGCAGTTCTTC. Residues: CASSPPASGGAAYNEQFF. Full variable domain (missing parts from reference TRBV18 and TRBJ2-1): NAGVMQNPRHLVRRRGQEARLRCSPMKGHSHVYWYRQLPEEGLKFMVYLQKENIIDESGMPKERFSAEFPKEGPSILRIQQVVRGDSAAYFCASSPPASGGAAYNEQFFGPGTRLTVL.

The count of this clonotype is one. A far larger clone is one nucleotide away, so this likely arose from a read error. The chain carries TRBV11-3 and TRBJ1-1, with D tentatively TRBD1 (6 bases). There are 13 residues in the CDR3. Germline V gene data show CDR1 as SGHNT and CDR2 as YENEEA. This chain's CDR3 is CASRPSRGTGAFF. In DNA, the CDR3 is TGTGCCAGCAGGCCCTCCAGGGGCACTGGAGCTTTCTTT.

Worth noting for this clonotype: This may come from a read error, since a much larger clone is one base off. The final CDR3 position lacks the conserved phenylalanine or tryptophan, pointing to a likely read error. The chain joins TRBV7-9 to TRBJ2-5, with 7 bases identical to TRBD2. J was trimmed by 0 bases and V by 8 bases; bases with no gene match: 12. The CDR3 is 16 amino acids. The germline V gene has CDR1 SEHNR and CDR2 FQNEAQ (reference sequence). CDR3 region: CASGLGTNMYQETQYS. CDR3 nucleotide sequence: TGTGCCAGCGGCCTTGGGACTAACATGTACCAAGAGACCCAGTACTCC.

The chain has TRBV6-9 and TRBJ2-2; D is unclear. Germline CDR1 MNHGY, CDR2 SVAAGI. The V end lost 4 bases, the J end lost 5 bases, and 17 bases lay between the germline ends. This CDR3 region has 16 residues. CDR3 bases: TGTGCCAGCAGTTCGACTCCGGTGGTTTATACCGGGGAGCTGTTTTTT. Translated: CASSSTPVVYTGELFF.

This clonotype was seen many times. The CDR3 sequence is CAWSPRGILYNEQFF. As DNA, the CDR3 is TGTGCCTGGAGTCCACGGGGGATACTCTACAATGAGCAGTTCTTC. V usage is TRBV30 and J usage is TRBJ2-1, with D perhaps TRBD2 (6 bases). V was clipped by 2 bases and J by 3 bases, with 14 bases between them. The CDR3 spans 15 residues. Per germline, CDR1 GTSNPN and CDR2 SVGIG (reference sequence).

There are many counts of this clonotype. The genes are TRBV3-1 and TRBJ2-2, with a weak D call TRBD1 (5 bases). The CDR3 is made up of 17 amino acids. The V gene lost 5 bases and the J gene lost 3 bases, with 19 bases spanning the gap. CDR1 LGHDT and CDR2 YNNKEL come from the germline V gene (reference sequence). The CDR3 reads CASSSRTIAAYTGELFF. For the CDR3, the DNA is TGTGCCAGCAGCTCCAGGACAATAGCAGCCTACACCGGGGAGCTGTTTTTT.

This clonotype was counted many times. J is TRBJ2-3 and V is TRBV30; D not resolved. Germline lookup yields CDR1 GTSNPN and CDR2 SVGIG (reference sequence). With 2 bases removed from V and 2 bases from J, the gap between germline ends came to 5 bases. The CDR3 contains 12 residues. The CDR3 DNA is TGTGCCTGGAGTCCCGTCACAGATACGCAGTATTTT. It translates to CAWSPVTDTQYF.

This clonotype was recorded at least ten times. V is TRBV27 and J is TRBJ2-3; 9 bases are a match to TRBD2. Germline values: CDR1 MNHEY, CDR2 SMNVEV (reference sequence). CDR3 length: 17 residues. Trimming at V came to 5 bases and at J to 4 bases, leaving 13 bases not matched to a gene. The CDR3 nucleotides read TGTGCCAGCAGTATCCGCTCCGCGCGGGGGGGCCCAGATACGCAGTATTTT. Translation gives CASSIRSARGGPDTQYF.

As to this clonotype: A read error likely explains this, since a far larger clone differs by one base. V usage is TRBV7-3 and J usage is TRBJ2-1, with D perhaps matching TRBD1 or TRBD2 (7 bases each). CDR1 is SGHTA and CDR2 is FQGTGA in the germline V gene. CDR3 length: 15 residues. This chain's CDR3 is CASPTSSGGGGERFF. For the CDR3, the DNA is TGTGCCAGCCCGACTAGCTCAGGGGGTGGCGGTGAGCGGTTCTTC. The entire variable domain, with the rest obtained from reference TRBV7-3 and TRBJ2-1, is as follows: GAGVSQTPSNKVTEKGKYVELRCDPISGHTALYWYRQSLGQGPEFLIYFQGTGAADDSGLPNDRFFAVRPEGSVSTLKIQRTERGDSAVYLCASPTSSGGGGERFFGPGTRLTVL.

This clonotype has a count of ten or more. The DNA of the CDR3 is TGCAGTGCTAGACCCACTTTGAGCGGGGGCCTGTACTTC. Translation: CSARPTLSGGLYF. J is TRBJ2-5 and V is TRBV20-1; 8 bases fit TRBD2. This CDR3 has 13 residues. Germline V CDR1 and CDR2: DFQATT, SNEGSKA (reference sequence). Trimming at V came to 2 bases and at J to 13 bases, leaving 12 bases not matched to a gene.

This clonotype came up many times. The rearrangement joins TRBV4-3 to TRBJ2-7, with D possibly being TRBD1 (6 bases). Germline CDR1 LGHNA, CDR2 YSLEER. The CDR3 length is 15 residues. Trimming removed 0 bases from V and 3 bases from J, with 12 bases in between. CDR3: CASSQEHRAGYEQYF. The CDR3 DNA sequence: TGCGCCAGCAGCCAAGAGCACAGGGCCGGCTACGAGCAGTACTTC.

This clonotype was recorded at least ten times. The genes are TRBV11-1 and TRBJ2-2; 12 nucleotides align to TRBD2. The CDR3 spans 16 residues. Germline values: CDR1 SGHAT, CDR2 FQDESV (reference sequence). Germline trimming cut 4 bases from V and 3 bases from J; bases unmatched to any gene: 3. As DNA, the CDR3 is TGTGCCAGCAGCTGGACTAGCGGGGTGTACACCGGGGAGCTGTTTTTT. As protein: CASSWTSGVYTGELFF.

Many counts were recorded for this clonotype. The chain recombines TRBV11-3 with TRBJ1-1; D is possibly TRBD1 (5 bases). V gave up 6 bases and J gave up 6 bases, with 17 bases separating them. The CDR3 loop spans 14 amino acids. Germline-derived CDR1 and CDR2 are SGHNT and YENEEA. The CDR3 reads CASSTYGGRAEAFF. DNA of the CDR3: TGTGCCAGCAGTACCTACGGGGGACGGGCTGAAGCTTTCTTT.

This clonotype was counted at least ten times. V and J are TRBV20-1 and TRBJ2-2, with TRBD1 matching over 7 bases. The germline V gene has CDR1 DFQATT and CDR2 SNEGSKA (reference sequence). With V trimmed by 3 bases and J by 7 bases, 2 bases remained unmatched. This CDR3 is built from 12 residues. The CDR3 nucleotides are TGCAGTGCTAGGACAGGGAACGGGGAGCTGTTTTTT. Translation: CSARTGNGELFF.

In its sample, this clonotype was seen many times. The rearrangement joins TRBV2 to TRBJ1-5; TRBD1 might be the D (5 bases). Trimming shortened V by 4 bases and J by 0 bases, and 10 bases separated the two germline ends. Germline V lookup: CDR1 SNHLY, CDR2 FYNNEI. This CDR3 is built from 15 residues. The CDR3 region is CASSGGSHSNQPQHF. The DNA for the CDR3 is TGTGCCAGCAGTGGGGGGAGCCATAGCAATCAGCCCCAGCATTTT.

There are a few counts of this clonotype. The chain combines TRBV12-3 or TRBV12-4 with TRBJ2-5; 7 bases map to TRBD2. This CDR3 is 14 amino acids long. V was clipped by 4 bases and J by 4 bases; unmatched bases: 6. CDR3 in amino acids: CASSWRWEGETQYF. As DNA, the CDR3 is TGTGCCAGCAGTTGGCGGTGGGAGGGAGAGACCCAGTACTTC.

This clonotype was found many times. The V call is TRBV6-9, the J call TRBJ2-3; TRBD1 aligns across 7 bases. CDR3 size: 16 residues. Trimming removed 3 bases from V and 1 base from J; junction bases left unmatched: 7. Germline assignment: CDR1 MNHGY and CDR2 SVAAGI. CDR3 sequence reads: CASSYPRQGGTDTQYF. The CDR3 nucleotides read TGTGCCAGCAGTTACCCCCGACAGGGTGGCACAGATACGCAGTATTTT.

This clonotype came up many times. The CDR3 sequence: CASSLARVEQYF. Here the CDR3 DNA reads TGTGCCAGCAGCTTAGCTCGAGTCGAGCAGTACTTC. The chain is built from TRBV7-2 and TRBJ2-7, with no clear D. This CDR3 is 12 amino acids long. Trimming took 0 bases from V and 6 from J, leaving 6 bases between them. Germline V gene lookup returns CDR1 SGHTA and CDR2 FQGNSA.

This clonotype was recorded many times. The V call is TRBV11-3, the J call TRBJ1-4; 11 bases align to TRBD1. Unmatched junction bases numbered 2, after V lost 4 bases and J lost 7 bases. This CDR3 region has 14 residues. CDR1 and CDR2 from the germline V gene are SGHNT and YENEEA. In nucleotides, the CDR3 is TGTGCCAGCAGCTCGGACAGGGGGCCTGAAAAACTGTTTTTT. It yields the protein CASSSDRGPEKLFF. Full variable domain (rest looked up from reference TRBV11-3 and TRBJ1-4): EAGVVQSPRYKIIEKKQPVAFWCNPISGHNTLYWYLQNLGQGPELLIRYENEEAVDDSQLPKDRFSAERLKGVDSTLKIQPAELGDSAVYLCASSSDRGPEKLFFGSGTQLSVL.

The chain uses TRBV19 and TRBJ2-2; no clear D. This CDR3 has 15 residues. Germline-derived CDR1 and CDR2 are LNHDA and SQIVND (reference sequence). V shed 2 bases and J shed 4 bases, with 11 bases lying between them. Written as DNA, the CDR3 is TGTGCCAGTAGTATAAGCCTCCTGGCCACCGGGGAGCTGTTTTTT. It yields the protein CASSISLLATGELFF.